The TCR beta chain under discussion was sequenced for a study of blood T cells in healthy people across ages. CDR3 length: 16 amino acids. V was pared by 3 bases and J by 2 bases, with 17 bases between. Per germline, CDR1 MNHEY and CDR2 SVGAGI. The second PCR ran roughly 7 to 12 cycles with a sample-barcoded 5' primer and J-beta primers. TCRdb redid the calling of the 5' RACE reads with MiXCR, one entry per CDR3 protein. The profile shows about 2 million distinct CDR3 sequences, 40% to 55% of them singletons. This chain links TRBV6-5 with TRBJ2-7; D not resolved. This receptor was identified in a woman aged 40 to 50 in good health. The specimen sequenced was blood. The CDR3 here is CASSYYLGQAPYEQYF. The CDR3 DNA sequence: TGTGCCAGCAGTTATTATTTAGGCCAGGCTCCCTACGAGCAGTACTTC.